The 32 T cell receptor beta chains below were found in one sample sequenced in a study of blood T cells in healthy people across ages (dated by TCRdb to between 2015 and 2016). The library was obtained by 5' RACE. TCRdb names Illumina HiSeq 2500 as the instrument used. A second about 7 to 11 cycle PCR used a sample-barcoded 5' primer and a J-beta primer mix. TCRdb reworked the public reads: Q25 trimming with fastp, MiXCR clone assembly, productive beta chains retained. Under each unique CDR3 protein, matching rows form one entry showing the most common genes and DNA. Here the sample has fewer than 900,000 distinct CDR3 sequences; roughly 45% occur a single time. The ten biggest clones cover roughly 20% of the sample. The sample taken for sequencing was blood. The receptor source for this set is a woman aged 60 to 75 in good health.

The gene calls are TRBV7-3 and TRBJ2-1, with D unresolved. V was shortened by 4 bases and J by 7 bases, with 11 bases between the two germline ends. In germline, CDR1 is SGHTA, CDR2 FQGTGA. This CDR3 comprises 13 residues. CDR3 sequence: CASSSRLVNEQFF. CDR3 coding DNA: TGTGCCAGCAGCTCAAGACTCGTAAATGAGCAGTTCTTC. The full variable domain, with the rest looked up from reference TRBV7-3 and TRBJ2-1, is GAGVSQTPSNKVTEKGKYVELRCDPISGHTALYWYRQSLGQGPEFLIYFQGTGAADDSGLPNDRFFAVRPEGSVSTLKIQRTERGDSAVYLCASSSRLVNEQFFGPGTRLTVL.

V and J are TRBV6-6 and TRBJ2-7, with no clear D. CDR3 length: 13 residues. V gave up 8 bases and J gave up 2 bases, with 13 bases separating them. Germline assignment: CDR1 MNHNY and CDR2 SVGAGI (reference sequence). CDR3 sequence: CASEAENTYEQYF. CDR3 bases: TGTGCCAGCGAGGCGGAGAATACCTACGAGCAGTACTTC.

This clonotype was seen ten or more times. This sequence joins TRBV28 and TRBJ2-7, with no clear D. Germline CDR1 and CDR2: MDHEN and SYDVKM. CDR3 length equals 11 residues. The ends were cut back, 1 base at V and 5 bases at J, with 3 bases in the middle. CDR3 bases: TGTGCCAGCAGTTTATTCCACGAGCAGTACTTC. This gives the protein CASSLFHEQYF.

V is TRBV3-1 and J is TRBJ2-3, with 11 bases lining up with TRBD2. Trimming removed 1 base from V and 4 bases from J; junction bases left unmatched: 13. CDR1 and CDR2 from the germline V gene are LGHDT and YNNKEL (reference sequence). This CDR3 is built from 19 residues. CDR3 in DNA: TGTGCCAGCAGCCAAGGTTTAAGACTAGCGGGGCCTTATCCAGATACGCAGTATTTT. Its protein product is CASSQGLRLAGPYPDTQYF.

This clonotype was seen only a few times. The gene calls are TRBV28 and TRBJ1-5; no clear D. Per germline, CDR1 MDHEN and CDR2 SYDVKM. Trimming took 3 bases from V and 3 from J, leaving 3 bases between them. The CDR3 has 12 residues. The DNA for the CDR3 is TGTGCCAGCAGTTTTACCAATCAGCCCCAGCATTTT. Its translation is CASSFTNQPQHF.

V is TRBV11-2 and J is TRBJ2-1; D not resolved. CDR1 SGHAT and CDR2 FQNNGV come from the germline V gene. The CDR3 is 14 amino acids. V lost 3 bases and J lost 5, with 11 bases in between. CDR3 sequence reads: CASSLDPSHNEQFF. CDR3 coding DNA: TGTGCCAGCAGCTTGGACCCTTCCCACAATGAGCAGTTCTTC.

The CDR3 coding sequence is TGTGCCAGCAGCGTAGGCAGAGACACAGATACGCAGTATTTT. Translated, it gives CASSVGRDTDTQYF. V is TRBV9 and J is TRBJ2-3; D is ambiguous. Per the germline V gene, CDR1 is SGDLS and CDR2 is YYNGEE. The CDR3 runs 14 residues. V was cut by 0 bases and J by 2 bases, with 7 bases left in between.

The CDR3 reads CSVSSPGQGAEAFF. The DNA of the CDR3 is TGCAGCGTTTCTTCTCCGGGACAGGGCGCTGAAGCTTTCTTT. The chain is built from TRBV29-1 and TRBJ1-1, with TRBD1 identical over 9 bases. The germline CDR1 and CDR2 sequences are SQVTM and ANQGSEA. CDR3 length: 14 residues. V dropped 5 bases and J dropped 6; count of bases not matched to a gene: 10. Combining the CDR3 with reference TRBV29-1 and TRBJ1-1 gives the whole variable domain SAVISQKPSRDICQRGTSLTIQCQVDSQVTMMFWYRQQPGQSLTLIATANQGSEATYESGFVIDKFPISRPNLTFSTLTVSNMSPEDSSIYLCSVSSPGQGAEAFFGQGTRLTVV.

This chain uses TRBV9 with TRBJ2-1; possible D gene TRBD1, 5 bases. The germline V gene encodes CDR1 SGDLS and CDR2 YYNGEE. V was cut by 0 bases and J by 4 bases, with 8 bases left in between. The CDR3 is made up of 14 amino acids. The CDR3 nucleotides are TGTGCCAGCAGCGTAGAGACAGATTACAATGAGCAGTTCTTC. Translation gives CASSVETDYNEQFF.

In regard to this clonotype: Sequence at one end of the junction differs from germline and may be a read error. The V gene is TRBV15, the J gene TRBJ2-4; no firm D call. Judging by the DNA end, TRBJ2-7 fits better; the J call may be wrong. This CDR3 has 15 residues. Germline loops: CDR1 LNHNV, CDR2 YYDKDF (reference sequence). CDR3 loop: CVTSRDPSSVYEQYF. As DNA, the CDR3 is TGTGTCACCAGCAGAGATCCTTCTAGTGTCTACGAGCAGTACTTC.

J is TRBJ2-1 and V is TRBV10-3, with a weak D call TRBD1 (6 bases). TRBJ2-7 explains the end of the DNA better; the J call may be wrong. Germline CDR1 ENHRY, CDR2 SYGVKD. The CDR3 has 14 residues. The CDR3 loop is CAIGVGGSCNEQYF. The CDR3 DNA reads TGTGCCATTGGAGTAGGGGGTTCCTGCAATGAGCAGTACTTC.

This clonotype was counted once. This chain connects TRBV4-1 to TRBJ1-2; TRBD1 aligns across 8 bases. CDR1 is MGHRA and CDR2 is YSYEKL in the germline V gene. The CDR3 is made up of 13 amino acids. V gave up 8 bases and J gave up 7 bases; unmatched junction bases: 9. The CDR3 spells CASGRTGTPGYTF. Here the CDR3 DNA reads TGCGCCAGCGGCCGGACAGGGACTCCTGGCTACACCTTC.

With respect to this clonotype: The junction departs from germline at one end; a sequencing error may be responsible. V is TRBV12-3 or TRBV12-4 and J is TRBJ2-3; 10 nucleotides agree with TRBD2. This CDR3 is built from 16 residues. The DNA for the CDR3 is TGTGCCAGCGGTTTTATAGCGGGAGGAGGGACAGATACGCAGTATTTT. Its translation: CASGFIAGGGTDTQYF.

The chain employs TRBV5-1 and TRBJ1-1; possible D gene TRBD1, 6 bases. Germline values: CDR1 SGHRS, CDR2 YFSETQ. The V end lost 0 bases, the J end lost 4 bases, and 10 bases lay between the germline ends. The CDR3 has 14 residues. The CDR3 loop is CASSLGTATTEAFF. CDR3 sequence (DNA): TGCGCCAGCAGCTTGGGGACAGCCACCACTGAAGCTTTCTTT.

This clonotype has just a few counts. V is TRBV7-2 and J is TRBJ1-2, with D hard to call. The V and J ends lost 1 base and 1 base respectively, with 7 bases between them. Germline V gene data show CDR1 as SGHTA and CDR2 as FQGNSA. The CDR3 sequence is 14 residues long. The chain's CDR3 is CASSLDESNYGYTF. CDR3 nucleotides: TGTGCCAGCAGCTTAGACGAGAGTAACTATGGCTACACCTTC. Full variable domain (remainder filled in from reference TRBV7-2 and TRBJ1-2): GAGVSQSPSNKVTEKGKDVELRCDPISGHTALYWYRQSLGQGLEFLIYFQGNSAPDKSGLPSDRFSAERTGGSVSTLTIQRTQQEDSAVYLCASSLDESNYGYTFGSGTRLTVV.

This chain uses TRBV5-1 with TRBJ2-2; 7 nucleotides align to TRBD1. Germline assignment: CDR1 SGHRS and CDR2 YFSETQ. V dropped 2 bases and J dropped 3; count of bases not matched to a gene: 4. The CDR3 has 15 amino acids. The CDR3, as DNA: TGCGCCAGCAGCTTCGGACAGGCTTACACCGGGGAGCTGTTTTTT. Translated: CASSFGQAYTGELFF.

This clonotype came up a few times. The V call is TRBV28, the J call TRBJ2-7; D may be TRBD2 (6 bases). The germline V gene has CDR1 MDHEN and CDR2 SYDVKM. The ends were cut back, 6 bases at V and 0 bases at J, with 18 bases in the middle. The length of the CDR3 is 16 residues. The CDR3 region has the DNA TGTGCCAGCAGCCCCGCCGGGCTAGCGTTCTCCTACGAGCAGTACTTC. This gives the protein CASSPAGLAFSYEQYF.

The table lists this clonotype with a count of one. One end of the junction varies from germline; a read error may be responsible. This chain uses TRBV3-1 with TRBJ2-3; D not resolved. CDR1 and CDR2 (germline): LGHDT, YNNKEL (reference sequence). This CDR3 has 16 amino acids. The CDR3 DNA reads TGTGCCAGCAGCCAAGATAAGCCATGGAGCACAGATACGCAGGATTTT. It translates to CASSQDKPWSTDTQDF.

The chain employs TRBV20-1 and TRBJ2-5; D is perhaps TRBD2 (7 bases). Between the trimmed V and J ends, which lost 4 bases and 9 bases, there was a span of 18 bases. The CDR3 is made up of 13 amino acids. Germline V CDR1 and CDR2: DFQATT, SNEGSKA (reference sequence). As DNA, the CDR3 is TGCAGTGCTATCGGGGGGCCCAAGACGGCCCAGTACTTC. Translating gives CSAIGGPKTAQYF.

This clonotype was seen ten or more times. CDR3 nucleotide sequence: TGTGCCAGCAGCCCTCGGACTAGCGGACCCACAGATACGCAGTATTTT. This encodes CASSPRTSGPTDTQYF. The chain carries TRBV7-2 and TRBJ2-3; 10 nucleotides line up with TRBD2. In germline, CDR1 is SGHTA, CDR2 FQGNSA. The junction had 7 bases not matched to a gene; V was cut back by 5 bases and J by 2 bases. The CDR3 consists of 16 residues.

The V gene is TRBV14, the J gene TRBJ1-2; D remains ambiguous. This CDR3 spans 16 amino acids. Germline CDR1 reads SGHDN; CDR2 reads FVKESK. V dropped 0 bases and J dropped 8 bases, with 19 bases sitting between them. CDR3 in DNA: TGTGCCAGCAGCCAAGATCCGTTAGAGCTTTTTCGGGGCTACACCTTC. Amino acid sequence: CASSQDPLELFRGYTF. Full variable domain (rest looked up from reference TRBV14 and TRBJ1-2): EAGVTQFPSHSVIEKGQTVTLRCDPISGHDNLYWYRRVMGKEIKFLLHFVKESKQDESGMPNNRFLAERTGGTYSTLKVQPAELEDSGVYFCASSQDPLELFRGYTFGSGTRLTVV.

The chain is built from TRBV28 and TRBJ2-5, with D hard to call. Gene TRBJ2-7 matches the end of the DNA better, so the J call may be wrong. The CDR3 is 15 residues long. CDR1 is MDHEN, CDR2 SYDVKM, per germline. CDR3 DNA: TGTGCCAGCAGTCCGGCTGAAGAGTCGGACTACGAGCAGTACTTC. Protein product: CASSPAEESDYEQYF.

V gene TRBV20-1 combines with J gene TRBJ2-1, with a possible D match to TRBD1 (6 bases). Trimming removed 4 bases from V and 0 bases from J, with 13 bases in between. Germline values: CDR1 DFQATT, CDR2 SNEGSKA (reference sequence). The CDR3 runs 15 residues. CDR3 coding DNA: TGCAGTGCTACCCGGACAGCTAGCTCCTACAATGAGCAGTTCTTC. This encodes CSATRTASSYNEQFF.

The chain recombines TRBV21-1 with TRBJ2-1. TRBV21-1 counts as a pseudogene. The CDR3 is 14 amino acids. The CDR3 spells CASSENSLYNEQFF. The CDR3 nucleotides are TGTGCCAGCAGCGAGAACAGCCTCTACAATGAGCAGTTCTTC.

The V gene is TRBV6-5, the J gene TRBJ1-2, with TRBD1 as a possible D gene (5 bases). Between the trimmed V and J ends, which lost 6 bases and 8 bases, there was a span of 16 bases. This CDR3 spans 13 amino acids. CDR1 MNHEY and CDR2 SVGAGI come from the germline V gene. The CDR3 protein is CASRITGRDGYTF. The CDR3 bases are TGTGCCAGCAGAATTACGGGGAGGGACGGCTACACCTTC.

The genes are TRBV5-1 and TRBJ2-7; D not resolved. The CDR3 is 13 residues long. CDR1 and CDR2 from the germline V gene are SGHRS and YFSETQ. V was pared by 4 bases and J by 2 bases, with 10 bases between. CDR3 loop: CASSEDGTYEQYF. The CDR3 DNA follows: TGCGCCAGCAGCGAGGACGGCACCTACGAGCAGTACTTC. Drawing the rest from reference TRBV5-1 and TRBJ2-7, the complete variable domain is KAGVTQTPRYLIKTRGQQVTLSCSPISGHRSVSWYQQTPGQGLQFLFEYFSETQRNKGNFPGRFSGRQFSNSRSEMNVSTLELGDSALYLCASSEDGTYEQYFGPGTRLTVT.

This clonotype was observed at least ten times. V usage is TRBV28 and J usage is TRBJ2-7; D tentatively fits TRBD1 or TRBD2 (5 bases each). This CDR3 contains 13 residues. V gave up 9 bases and J gave up 5 bases, with 17 bases separating them. From germline, CDR1 is MDHEN and CDR2 SYDVKM. The CDR3 region has the DNA TGTGCCAGTGCCGACAGCCACGGGGACGAGCAGTACTTC. This sequence encodes CASADSHGDEQYF.

The chain is built from TRBV6-6 and TRBJ2-7; no firm D call. The tail of the sequence fits TRBJ2-5 better, so the J call may be wrong. The CDR3 runs to 15 residues. The V gene's germline CDR1 is MNHNY and CDR2 SVGAGI (reference sequence). DNA for the CDR3: TGTGCCAGCAGTTCTCCTAAGGCCATACAAGAGACCCAGTACTTC. Translation: CASSSPKAIQETQYF.

Many counts were recorded for this clonotype. The chain joins TRBV10-3 to TRBJ2-1; D is perhaps TRBD2 (5 bases). V lost 3 bases to trimming and J lost 2 bases, with 8 bases between them. Germline CDR1 and CDR2: ENHRY and SYGVKD. The CDR3 consists of 14 residues. The CDR3 bases are TGTGCCATCAGTGACCCCGGGACCTACAATGAGCAGTTCTTC. The encoded protein is CAISDPGTYNEQFF.

A few counts support this clonotype. V gene TRBV7-2 combines with J gene TRBJ2-1; the match to TRBD2 covers 7 bases. Germline CDR1 SGHTA, CDR2 FQGNSA. The CDR3 totals 16 residues. V trimming: 2 bases; J trimming: 4 bases; junction bases outside the gene matches: 8. The CDR3 nucleotides read TGTGCCAGCAGCTTAAGAAGTCTAGCGGATTACAATGAGCAGTTCTTC. Protein product: CASSLRSLADYNEQFF. The whole variable domain, filled in from reference TRBV7-2 and TRBJ2-1, reads GAGVSQSPSNKVTEKGKDVELRCDPISGHTALYWYRQSLGQGLEFLIYFQGNSAPDKSGLPSDRFSAERTGGSVSTLTIQRTQQEDSAVYLCASSLRSLADYNEQFFGPGTRLTVL.

In this sample, this clonotype turned up a few times. The rearrangement uses TRBV28 and TRBJ2-1, with D maybe TRBD1 (5 bases). The V end lost 3 bases, the J end lost 10 bases, and 10 bases lay between the germline ends. Looked up from germline, CDR1 is MDHEN and CDR2 is SYDVKM. The CDR3 sequence is 12 residues long. The CDR3 DNA sequence: TGTGCCAGCAGTTTGAAGGGGTTAGAGCAGTTCTTC. It translates to CASSLKGLEQFF.

To note about this clonotype: A clone one base away is much larger, so this may be a read error. V and J are TRBV10-3 and TRBJ2-1; TRBD1 matches 9 bases. CDR1 ENHRY and CDR2 SYGVKD come from the germline V gene. The CDR3 is made up of 14 amino acids. The CDR3 loop reads CAISAGTGNKEQFF. The CDR3 DNA sequence: TGTGCCATCAGTGCCGGGACAGGGAACAAGGAGCAGTTCTTC.